This TCR beta chain was documented in a study of control samples from healthy donors and cancer patients. CDR1 and CDR2 (germline): SEHNR, FQNEAQ (reference sequence). The CDR3 extends over 13 amino acids. Trimming took off 0 bases at V and 8 bases at J, with 8 bases between the two ends. Profiled with immunoSEQ multiplex PCR; TCRdb holds only in-frame clones, not every one. The table has 150,000 to 190,000 clones, over 90% seen once. This receptor was identified in a man aged 50-59 years in good health. The specimen was blood. The V gene is TRBV7-9, the J gene TRBJ2-1; maybe TRBD2 (6 bases). CDR3 coding DNA: TGTGCCAGCAGCTTAGCGGGGGGTTATGAGCAGTTCTTC. Translation: CASSLAGGYEQFF.